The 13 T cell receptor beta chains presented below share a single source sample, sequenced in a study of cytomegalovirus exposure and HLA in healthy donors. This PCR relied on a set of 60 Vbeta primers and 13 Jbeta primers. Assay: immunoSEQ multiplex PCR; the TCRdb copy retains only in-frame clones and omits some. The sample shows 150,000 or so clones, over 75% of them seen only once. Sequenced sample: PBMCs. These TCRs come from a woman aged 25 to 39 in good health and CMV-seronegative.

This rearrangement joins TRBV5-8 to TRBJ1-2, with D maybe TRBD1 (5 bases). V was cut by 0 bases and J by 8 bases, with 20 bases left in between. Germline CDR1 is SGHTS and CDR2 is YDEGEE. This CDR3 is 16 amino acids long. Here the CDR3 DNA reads TGTGCCAGCAGCTTGGCGCGGGGGTGGGGTGAGGGAGGCTACACCTTC. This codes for CASSLARGWGEGGYTF. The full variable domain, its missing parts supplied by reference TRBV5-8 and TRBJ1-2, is EAGVTQSPTHLIKTRGQQATLRCSPISGHTSVYWYQQALGLGLQFLLWYDEGEERNRGNFPPRFSGRQFPNYSSELNVNALELEDSALYLCASSLARGWGEGGYTFGSGTRLTVV.

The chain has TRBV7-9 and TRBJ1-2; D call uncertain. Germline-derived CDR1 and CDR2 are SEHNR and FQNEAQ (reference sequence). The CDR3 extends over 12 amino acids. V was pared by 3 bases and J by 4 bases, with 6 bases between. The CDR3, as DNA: TGTGCCAGCAGCTTCGAGGCCTATGGCTACACCTTC. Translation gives CASSFEAYGYTF.

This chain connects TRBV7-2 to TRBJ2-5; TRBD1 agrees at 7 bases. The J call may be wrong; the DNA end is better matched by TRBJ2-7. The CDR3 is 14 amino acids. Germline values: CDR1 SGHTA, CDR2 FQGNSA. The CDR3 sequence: CASSHAGGSYEQYF. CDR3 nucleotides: TGTGCCAGCAGCCATGCAGGGGGCTCCTACGAGCAGTACTTC.

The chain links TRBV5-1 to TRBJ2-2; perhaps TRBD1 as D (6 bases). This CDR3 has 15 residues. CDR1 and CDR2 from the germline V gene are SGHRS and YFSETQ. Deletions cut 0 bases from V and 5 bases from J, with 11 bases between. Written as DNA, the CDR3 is TGCGCCAGCAGCTTGGGGCAGGGGCCGACCGGGGAGCTGTTTTTT. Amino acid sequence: CASSLGQGPTGELFF.

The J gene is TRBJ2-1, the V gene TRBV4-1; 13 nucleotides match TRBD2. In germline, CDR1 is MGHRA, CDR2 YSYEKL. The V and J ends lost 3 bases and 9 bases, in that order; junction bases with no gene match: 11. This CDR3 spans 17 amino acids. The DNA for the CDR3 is TGCGCCAGCAGCCAGGCCCGTACTAGCGGGGGGGCCACTGAGCAGTTCTTC. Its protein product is CASSQARTSGGATEQFF.

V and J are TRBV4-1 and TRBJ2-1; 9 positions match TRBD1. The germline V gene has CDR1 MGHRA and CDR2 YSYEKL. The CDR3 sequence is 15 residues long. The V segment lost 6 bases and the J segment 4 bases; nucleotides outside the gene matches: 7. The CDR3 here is CASRTQGARYNEQFF. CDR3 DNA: TGCGCCAGCAGGACACAGGGGGCTCGGTACAATGAGCAGTTCTTC.

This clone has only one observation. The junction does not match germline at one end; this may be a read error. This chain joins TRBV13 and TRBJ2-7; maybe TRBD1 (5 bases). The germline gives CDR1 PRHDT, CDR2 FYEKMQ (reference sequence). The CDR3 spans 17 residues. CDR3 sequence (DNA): TGTGCCAACAGCCGAAGCATTCCAGGGTTAAGCTCCTACGAGCAGTACTTC. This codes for CANSRSIPGLSSYEQYF.

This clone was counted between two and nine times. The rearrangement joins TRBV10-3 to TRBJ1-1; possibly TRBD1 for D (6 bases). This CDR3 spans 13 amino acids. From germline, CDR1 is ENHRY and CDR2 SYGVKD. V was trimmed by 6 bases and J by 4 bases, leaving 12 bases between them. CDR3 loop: CAIRPTGITEAFF. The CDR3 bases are TGTGCCATCAGGCCAACAGGGATCACTGAAGCTTTCTTT.

CDR3 sequence reads: CASGKVRAISGNTIYF. CDR3 nucleotide sequence: TGTGCCAGCGGGAAGGTCAGGGCGATCTCTGGAAACACCATATATTTT. The chain carries TRBV7-9 and TRBJ1-3; maybe TRBD1 (5 bases). V was cut by 8 bases and J by 0 bases, with 17 bases left in between. This CDR3 comprises 16 residues. Germline V lookup: CDR1 SEHNR, CDR2 FQNEAQ (reference sequence).

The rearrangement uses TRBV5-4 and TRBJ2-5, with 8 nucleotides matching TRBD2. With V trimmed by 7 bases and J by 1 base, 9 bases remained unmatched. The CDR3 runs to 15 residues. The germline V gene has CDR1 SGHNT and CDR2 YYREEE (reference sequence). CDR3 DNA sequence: TGTGCCAGCCGAAGCACTAGCGGAGTCCAAGAGACCCAGTACTTC. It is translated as CASRSTSGVQETQYF.

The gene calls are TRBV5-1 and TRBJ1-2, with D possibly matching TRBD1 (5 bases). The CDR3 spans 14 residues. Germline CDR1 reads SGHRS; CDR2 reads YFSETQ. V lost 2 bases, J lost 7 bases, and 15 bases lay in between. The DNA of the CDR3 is TGCGCCAGCAGCTTACCCTCGGGGGGTGGTGGCTACACCTTC. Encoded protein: CASSLPSGGGGYTF.

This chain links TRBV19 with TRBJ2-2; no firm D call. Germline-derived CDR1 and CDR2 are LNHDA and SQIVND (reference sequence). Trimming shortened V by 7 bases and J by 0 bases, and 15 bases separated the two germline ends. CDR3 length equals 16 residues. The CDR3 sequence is CASNPMATTNTGELFF. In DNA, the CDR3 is TGTGCCAGTAACCCGATGGCAACCACGAACACCGGGGAGCTGTTTTTT. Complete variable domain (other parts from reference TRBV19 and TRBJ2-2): DGGITQSPKYLFRKEGQNVTLSCEQNLNHDAMYWYRQDPGQGLRLIYYSQIVNDFQKGDIAEGYSVSREKKESFPLTVTSAQKNPTAFYLCASNPMATTNTGELFFGEGSRLTVL.

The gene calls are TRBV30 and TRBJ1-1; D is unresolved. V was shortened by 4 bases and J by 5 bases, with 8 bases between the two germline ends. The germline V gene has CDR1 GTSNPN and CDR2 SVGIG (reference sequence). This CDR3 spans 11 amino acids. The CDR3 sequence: CAWTRLTEAFF. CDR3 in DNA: TGTGCCTGGACGAGGCTGACTGAAGCTTTCTTT.